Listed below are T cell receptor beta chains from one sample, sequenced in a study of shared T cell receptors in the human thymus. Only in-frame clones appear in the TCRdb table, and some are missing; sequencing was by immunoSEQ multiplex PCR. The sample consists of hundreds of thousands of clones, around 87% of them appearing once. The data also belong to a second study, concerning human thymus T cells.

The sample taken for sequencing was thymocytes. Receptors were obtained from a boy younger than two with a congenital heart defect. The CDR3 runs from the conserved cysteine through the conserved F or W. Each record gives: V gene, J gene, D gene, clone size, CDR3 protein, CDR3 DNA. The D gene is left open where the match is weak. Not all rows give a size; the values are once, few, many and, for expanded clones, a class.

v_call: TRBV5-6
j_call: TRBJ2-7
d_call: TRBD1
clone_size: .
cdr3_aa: CASSPTGTYEQYF
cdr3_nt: TGTGCCAGCAGCCCGACAGGGACCTACGAGCAGTACTTC

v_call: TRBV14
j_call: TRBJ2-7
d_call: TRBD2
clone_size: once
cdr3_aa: CASSQEDVAGAPYEQYF
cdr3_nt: TGTGCCAGCAGCCAAGAGGACGTGGCGGGAGCCCCCTACGAGCAGTACTTC

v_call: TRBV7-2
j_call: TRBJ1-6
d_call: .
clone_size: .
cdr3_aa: CASSLDAECNSPLHF
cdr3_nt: TGTGCCAGCAGCTTAGATGCGGAATGTAATTCACCCCTCCACTTT

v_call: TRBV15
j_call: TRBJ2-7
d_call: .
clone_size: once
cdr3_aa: CATSRDKDRTLYEQYF
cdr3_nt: TGTGCCACCAGCAGAGATAAAGACAGGACCCTCTACGAGCAGTACTTC

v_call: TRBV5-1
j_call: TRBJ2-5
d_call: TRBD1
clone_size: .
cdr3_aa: CASSLPAADSGQAQTQYF
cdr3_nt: TGCGCCAGCAGCTTGCCCGCTGCTGACTCCGGACAGGCCCAAACCCAGTACTTC

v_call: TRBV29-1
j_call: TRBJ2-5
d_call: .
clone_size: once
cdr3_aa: CSVEGRGHQETQYF
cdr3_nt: TGCAGCGTTGAGGGCAGGGGACACCAAGAGACCCAGTACTTC

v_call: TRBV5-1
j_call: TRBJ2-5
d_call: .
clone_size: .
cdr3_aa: CASSKHQETQYF
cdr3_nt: TGCGCCAGCAGCAAGCATCAAGAGACCCAGTACTTC

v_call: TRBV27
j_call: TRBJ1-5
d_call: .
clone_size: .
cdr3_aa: CASSLQAHQPQHF
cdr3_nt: TGTGCCAGCAGTTTACAGGCCCATCAGCCCCAGCATTTT

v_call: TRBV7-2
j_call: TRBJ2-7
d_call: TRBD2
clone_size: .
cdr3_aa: CASSLADDRDPGLAGGYEQYF
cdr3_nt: TGTGCCAGCAGCTTAGCGGACGATCGGGACCCGGGACTAGCGGGAGGCTACGAGCAGTACTTC

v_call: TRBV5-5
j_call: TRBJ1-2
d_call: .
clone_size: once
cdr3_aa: CASSLVRETVYGYTF
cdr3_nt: TGTGCCAGCAGCTTGGTCAGGGAAACCGTTTATGGCTACACCTTC

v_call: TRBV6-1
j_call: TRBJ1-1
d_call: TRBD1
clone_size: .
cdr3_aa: CASSAQQGATDTEAFF
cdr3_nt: TGTGCCAGCAGTGCCCAACAGGGGGCGACGGACACTGAAGCTTTCTTT

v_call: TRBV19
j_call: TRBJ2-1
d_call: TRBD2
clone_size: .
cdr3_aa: CASSMLAGDIYNEQFF
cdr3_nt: TGTGCCAGTAGTATGCTAGCGGGAGATATCTACAATGAGCAGTTCTTC

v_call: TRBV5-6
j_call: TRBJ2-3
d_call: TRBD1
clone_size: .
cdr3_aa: CASSFPTGGRNTQYF
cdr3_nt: TGTGCCAGCAGTTTTCCTACAGGGGGAAGAAATACGCAGTATTTT

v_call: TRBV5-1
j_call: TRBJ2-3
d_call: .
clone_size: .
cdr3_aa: CASSSPTQERRTDTQYF
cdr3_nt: TGCGCCAGCAGCTCGCCCACACAGGAACGTCGTACAGATACGCAGTATTTT

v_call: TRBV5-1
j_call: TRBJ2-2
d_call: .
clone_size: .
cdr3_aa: CASSGWTENTGELFF
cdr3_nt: TGCGCCAGCAGCGGGTGGACAGAGAACACCGGGGAGCTGTTTTTT

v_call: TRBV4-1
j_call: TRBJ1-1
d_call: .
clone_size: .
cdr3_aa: CASSQENEFGEGGITEAFF
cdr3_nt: TGCGCCAGCAGCCAAGAGAATGAGTTCGGGGAAGGGGGAATCACTGAAGCTTTCTTT

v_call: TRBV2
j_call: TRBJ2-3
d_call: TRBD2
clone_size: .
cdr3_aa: CASRGLAGSTDTQYF
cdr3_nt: TGTGCCAGCAGGGGACTAGCGGGTAGCACAGATACGCAGTATTTT

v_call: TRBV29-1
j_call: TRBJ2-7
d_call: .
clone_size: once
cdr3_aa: CSVVRGEEQYF
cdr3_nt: TGCAGCGTCGTCCGGGGAGAGGAGCAGTACTTC

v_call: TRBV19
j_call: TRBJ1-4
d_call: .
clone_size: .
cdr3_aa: CASSASDEKLFF
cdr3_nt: TGTGCCAGTAGTGCTTCGGATGAAAAACTGTTTTTT

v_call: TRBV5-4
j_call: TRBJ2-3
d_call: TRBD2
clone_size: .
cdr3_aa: CASSLYGGGGTDTQYF
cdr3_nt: TGTGCCAGCAGCTTGTATGGCGGGGGGGGCACAGATACGCAGTATTTT

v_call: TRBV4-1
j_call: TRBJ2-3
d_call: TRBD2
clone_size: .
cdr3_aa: CASSQVRLAGESTDTQYF
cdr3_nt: TGCGCCAGCAGCCAAGTCCGGCTAGCGGGCGAAAGCACAGATACGCAGTATTTT

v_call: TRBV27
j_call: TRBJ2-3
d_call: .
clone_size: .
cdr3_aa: CASSVSGSTDTQYF
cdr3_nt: TGTGCCAGCAGTGTTAGCGGAAGCACAGATACGCAGTATTTT

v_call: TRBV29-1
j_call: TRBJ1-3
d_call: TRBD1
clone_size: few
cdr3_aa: CSVEGGTGTEAGNTIYF
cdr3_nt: TGCAGCGTTGAAGGAGGTACCGGGACAGAGGCTGGAAACACCATATATTTT

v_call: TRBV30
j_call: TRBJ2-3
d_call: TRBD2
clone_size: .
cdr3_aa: CAWSVLAGRTDTQYF
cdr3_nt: TGTGCCTGGAGTGTTCTAGCGGGGCGCACAGATACGCAGTATTTT

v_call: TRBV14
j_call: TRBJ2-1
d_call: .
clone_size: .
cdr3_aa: CASSQDSRLYYNEQFF
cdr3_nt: TGTGCCAGCAGCCAAGACTCGCGGTTATACTACAATGAGCAGTTCTTC

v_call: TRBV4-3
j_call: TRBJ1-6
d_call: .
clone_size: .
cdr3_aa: CASSQDGWGPIYNSPLHF
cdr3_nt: TGCGCCAGCAGCCAAGATGGGTGGGGCCCCATCTATAATTCACCCCTCCACTTT

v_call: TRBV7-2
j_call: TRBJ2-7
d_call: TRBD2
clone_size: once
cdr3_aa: CASSLARLAGERSYEQYF
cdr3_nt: TGTGCCAGCAGCTTAGCGAGGCTAGCGGGAGAAAGGTCCTACGAGCAGTACTTC

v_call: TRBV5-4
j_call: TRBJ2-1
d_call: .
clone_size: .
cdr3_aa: CASTNQGRGYNEQFF
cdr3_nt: TGTGCCAGCACCAACCAGGGGAGAGGCTACAATGAGCAGTTCTTC

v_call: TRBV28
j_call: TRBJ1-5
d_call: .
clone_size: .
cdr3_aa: CASSLKGREDQPQHF
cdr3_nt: TGTGCCAGCAGTTTAAAGGGAAGGGAGGACCAGCCCCAGCATTTT

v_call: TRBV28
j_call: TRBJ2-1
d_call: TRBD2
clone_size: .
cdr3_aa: CASSPEWGSGRYNEQFF
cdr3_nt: TGTGCCAGCAGTCCCGAGTGGGGTAGCGGGCGCTACAATGAGCAGTTCTTC

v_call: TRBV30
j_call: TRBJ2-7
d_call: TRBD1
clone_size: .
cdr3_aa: CAWSGTGGEQYF
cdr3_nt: TGTGCCTGGAGTGGGACAGGGGGTGAGCAGTACTTC

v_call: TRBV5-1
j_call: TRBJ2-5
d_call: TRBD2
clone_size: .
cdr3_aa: CASSPRPTGTRETQYF
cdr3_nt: TGCGCCAGCAGCCCCCGCCCGACCGGGACTAGGGAGACCCAGTACTTC

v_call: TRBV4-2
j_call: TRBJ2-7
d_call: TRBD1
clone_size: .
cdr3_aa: CASSPDRGLTYEQYF
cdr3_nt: TGTGCCAGCAGCCCCGACAGGGGATTGACCTACGAGCAGTACTTC

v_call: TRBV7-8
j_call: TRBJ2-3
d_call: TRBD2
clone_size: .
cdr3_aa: CASRPMDSEGLASTDTQYF
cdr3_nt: TGTGCCAGCAGACCAATGGACTCGGAGGGACTAGCGAGCACAGATACGCAGTATTTT

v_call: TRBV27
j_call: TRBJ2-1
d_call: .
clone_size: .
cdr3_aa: CASSKRDNNEQFF
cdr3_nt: TGTGCCAGCAGCAAGAGGGACAACAATGAGCAGTTCTTC

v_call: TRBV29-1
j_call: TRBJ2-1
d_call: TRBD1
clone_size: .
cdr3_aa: CSVGTGGSDEQFF
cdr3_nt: TGCAGCGTGGGGACAGGGGGTTCCGATGAGCAGTTCTTC

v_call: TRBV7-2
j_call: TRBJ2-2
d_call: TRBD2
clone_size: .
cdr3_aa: CASSSSGGNTGELFF
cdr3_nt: TGTGCCAGCAGCTCTAGCGGGGGAAACACCGGGGAGCTGTTTTTT

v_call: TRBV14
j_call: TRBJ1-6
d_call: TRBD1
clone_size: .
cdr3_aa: CASSWDSNSPLHF
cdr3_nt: TGCGCCAGCAGCTGGGACAGTAATTCACCCCTCCACTTT

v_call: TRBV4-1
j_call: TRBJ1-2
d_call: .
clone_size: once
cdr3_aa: CASRKTEQKDYGYTF
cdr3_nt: TGCGCCAGCAGGAAGACAGAGCAGAAAGACTATGGCTACACCTTC

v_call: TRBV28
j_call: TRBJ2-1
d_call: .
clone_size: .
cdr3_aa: CASSFFATGSDYNEQFF
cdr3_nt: TGTGCCAGCAGTTTCTTCGCGACGGGGTCAGACTACAATGAGCAGTTCTTC

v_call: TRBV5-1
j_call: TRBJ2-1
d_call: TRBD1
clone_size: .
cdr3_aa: CASSLVLGTAVNEQFF
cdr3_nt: TGCGCCAGCAGCTTGGTCTTAGGGACAGCCGTCAATGAGCAGTTCTTC

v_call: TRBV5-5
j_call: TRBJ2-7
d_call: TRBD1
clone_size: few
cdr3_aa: CASSYRGYEQYF
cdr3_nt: TGTGCCAGCAGCTACAGGGGCTACGAGCAGTACTTC

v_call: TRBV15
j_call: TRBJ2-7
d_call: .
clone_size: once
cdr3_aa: CATSPEGRGHPYEQYF
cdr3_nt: TGTGCCACCAGCCCTGAGGGCAGGGGCCACCCCTACGAGCAGTACTTC

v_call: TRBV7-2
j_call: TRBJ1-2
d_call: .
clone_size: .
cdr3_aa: CASSSSDKSYGYTF
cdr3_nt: TGTGCCAGCAGCTCAAGTGACAAATCCTATGGCTACACCTTC

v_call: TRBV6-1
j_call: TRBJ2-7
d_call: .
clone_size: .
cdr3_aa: CASSDSRQKNIYEQYF
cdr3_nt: TGTGCCAGCAGTGATAGCCGACAGAAAAATATCTACGAGCAGTACTTC

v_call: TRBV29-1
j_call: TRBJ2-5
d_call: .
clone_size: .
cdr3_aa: CSSRVRETQYF
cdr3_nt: TGCAGCAGTCGGGTACGAGAGACCCAGTACTTC